These 22 T cell receptor beta chains were sequenced from one sample in a study of blood T cell repertoires in COVID-19. Using immunoSEQ multiplex PCR, the repertoire was profiled, and TCRdb retains in-frame clones only, with some absent. The table has about 230,000 clones, roughly 80% seen once; the top ten hold 7.9%. Sequenced: peripheral blood. The receptors were sampled from a woman of 80 years or more with acute or convalescent COVID-19.

The gene calls are TRBV3-1 (or the pseudogene TRBV3-2) and TRBJ2-7; TRBD1 aligns across 10 bases. The V and J ends lost 1 base and 0 bases, in that order; junction bases with no gene match: 3. This CDR3 comprises 16 residues. Looked up from germline, CDR1 is LGHDT and CDR2 is YNNKEL (reference sequence). CDR3 in amino acids: CASSQAGQGLSYEQYF. DNA for the CDR3: TGTGCCAGCAGCCAAGCGGGACAGGGGCTCTCCTACGAGCAGTACTTC.

This clone came up once. The chain uses TRBV19 and TRBJ2-3, with D perhaps TRBD1 (5 bases). The ends were cut back, 0 bases at V and 1 base at J, with 11 bases in the middle. Germline V gene data show CDR1 as LNHDA and CDR2 as SQIVND (reference sequence). The CDR3 covers 16 residues. The CDR3 region is CASSIDRTPRTDTQYF. The CDR3 nucleotides are TGTGCCAGTAGTATAGATCGGACACCCCGCACAGATACGCAGTATTTT.

The chain is built from TRBV6-1 and TRBJ1-2; D gene uncertain. Trimming cost V 3 bases and J 1 base, with 12 bases left between them. The CDR3 length is 15 residues. Germline CDR1 reads MNHNS; CDR2 reads SASEGT. CDR3 sequence: CASSDRGTYNYGYTF. CDR3 bases: TGTGCCAGCAGTGATCGGGGTACCTATAACTATGGCTACACCTTC.

The chain has TRBV5-4 and TRBJ1-1; perhaps TRBD1 as D (6 bases). Germline-derived CDR1 and CDR2 are SGHNT and YYREEE (reference sequence). This CDR3 contains 16 residues. V dropped 4 bases and J dropped 1 base, with 17 bases sitting between them. DNA for the CDR3: TGTGCCAGCAGCCCATCACAGACAGGTAGGAACACTGAAGCTTTCTTT. Translation gives CASSPSQTGRNTEAFF.

This sequence joins TRBV7-9 and TRBJ1-1; D possibly corresponds to TRBD1 (5 bases). The CDR3 is made up of 12 amino acids. Trimming stripped 3 bases from V and 8 bases from J, with 10 bases between. Germline CDR1 reads SEHNR; CDR2 reads FQNEAQ (reference sequence). CDR3 in DNA: TGTGCCAGCAGCTTGCCACAGGAGGAAGCTTTCTTT. Residues: CASSLPQEEAFF.

The chain has TRBV2 and TRBJ1-6, with 7 nucleotides matching TRBD1. The junction had 1 base not matched to a gene; V was cut back by 6 bases and J by 5 bases. The germline V gene has CDR1 SNHLY and CDR2 FYNNEI. The CDR3 extends over 13 amino acids. CDR3 bases: TGTGCCAGCAGGGGACAGAATAATTCACCCCTCCACTTT. Protein: CASRGQNNSPLHF.

The chain couples TRBV7-2 to TRBJ1-4; D not resolved. The CDR3 is 17 residues long. Germline loops: CDR1 SGHTA, CDR2 FQGNSA. V was cut by 5 bases and J by 8 bases, with 24 bases left in between. The CDR3 region is CASSPTSGTTSREKLFF. DNA of the CDR3: TGTGCCAGCAGCCCAACTAGCGGCACAACCTCTAGGGAAAAACTGTTTTTT.

The chain employs TRBV11-3 and TRBJ2-3; 7 nucleotides match TRBD2. V lost 2 bases to trimming and J lost 0 bases; unmatched junction nucleotides: 5. This CDR3 is 16 amino acids long. The V gene's germline CDR1 is SGHNT and CDR2 YENEEA. The CDR3 bases are TGTGCCAGCAGCTTAATGGGCGGGGGAAGCACAGATACGCAGTATTTT. It codes for CASSLMGGGSTDTQYF.

This clone was found once. J is TRBJ1-5 and V is TRBV7-9, with TRBD1 as a possible D gene (5 bases). Germline values: CDR1 SEHNR, CDR2 FQNEAQ (reference sequence). Trimming pared 5 bases from V and 6 bases from J, leaving 14 bases between. The CDR3 runs 14 residues. The CDR3 DNA follows: TGTGCCAGCAGCCCAGTCCCCGGGGGTCAGCCCCAGCATTTT. Its protein product is CASSPVPGGQPQHF.

The genes are TRBV11-2 and TRBJ2-5, with D possibly TRBD2 on 5 matching bases. The CDR3 runs to 13 residues. The V end lost 5 bases, the J end lost 5 bases, and 12 bases lay between the germline ends. Germline V lookup: CDR1 SGHAT, CDR2 FQNNGV. CDR3 sequence (DNA): TGTGCCAGCAGCCGTGAGGGTAGGGAGACCCAGTACTTC. Translating it yields CASSREGRETQYF.

This clone has only a few counts. The rearrangement joins TRBV4-1 to TRBJ1-1; no clear D gene. This CDR3 has 13 residues. Trimming stripped 1 base from V and 3 bases from J, with 6 bases between. Germline V lookup: CDR1 MGHRA, CDR2 YSYEKL. CDR3 nucleotide sequence: TGCGCCAGCAGCCAAGGGGCCTACACTGAAGCTTTCTTT. As protein: CASSQGAYTEAFF.

The rearrangement uses TRBV15 and TRBJ2-1, with TRBD2 as a possible D gene (5 bases). V gave up 0 bases and J gave up 7 bases, with 13 bases separating them. The CDR3 runs to 15 residues. Germline CDR1 is LNHNV and CDR2 is YYDKDF (reference sequence). The CDR3 here is CATSRDNSPGNEQFF. CDR3 coding DNA: TGTGCCACCAGCAGAGATAACAGTCCGGGGAATGAGCAGTTCTTC. Full variable domain (remainder filled in from reference TRBV15 and TRBJ2-1): DAMVIQNPRYQVTQFGKPVTLSCSQTLNHNVMYWYQQKSSQAPKLLFHYYDKDFNNEADTPDNFQSRRPNTSFCFLDIRSPGLGDTAMYLCATSRDNSPGNEQFFGPGTRLTVL.

For the CDR3, the DNA is TGCGCCAGCAGCCAAGACCGTCCAGATACGCAGTATTTT. Encoded protein: CASSQDRPDTQYF. The chain couples TRBV4-1 to TRBJ2-3; D ambiguous. The V gene lost 0 bases and the J gene lost 4 bases, with 5 bases spanning the gap. Germline loops: CDR1 MGHRA, CDR2 YSYEKL. The CDR3 spans 13 residues.

This clone has a single count. DNA of the CDR3: TGTGCCAGCAGCAAAGATGGTAGTGCCGAGACCCAGTACTTC. This gives the protein CASSKDGSAETQYF. This rearrangement joins TRBV21-1 to TRBJ2-5; TRBD2 was called by the table and not checked on the DNA. TRBV21-1 is assigned pseudogene status. CDR3 length: 14 amino acids.

This chain links TRBV27 with TRBJ2-1; TRBD2 matches 11 bases. Unmatched junction bases numbered 11, after V lost 7 bases and J lost 3 bases. This CDR3 contains 17 residues. The V gene's germline CDR1 is MNHEY and CDR2 SMNVEV (reference sequence). As DNA, the CDR3 is TGTGCCAGCATAGGGCTGAGGACTAGCGGGCTCTACAATGAGCAGTTCTTC. This sequence encodes CASIGLRTSGLYNEQFF.

This chain uses TRBV7-2 with TRBJ2-5, with TRBD2 matching 10 bases. Per the germline V gene, CDR1 is SGHTA and CDR2 is FQGNSA. There are 16 residues in the CDR3. V was clipped by 1 base and J by 5 bases; unmatched bases: 7. CDR3 bases: TGTGCCAGCAGCTTAGTGAGCGGGGGGGCTAGGGAGACCCAGTACTTC. Protein sequence: CASSLVSGGARETQYF.

The genes are TRBV28 and TRBJ1-1, with a possible D match to TRBD1 (6 bases). Trimming stripped 1 base from V and 0 bases from J, with 9 bases between. Per the germline V gene, CDR1 is MDHEN and CDR2 is SYDVKM. The CDR3 loop spans 15 amino acids. CDR3 protein: CASSLYGQLNTEAFF. CDR3 nucleotides: TGTGCCAGCAGTTTATATGGACAGCTGAACACTGAAGCTTTCTTT. The full variable domain, with the rest looked up from reference TRBV28 and TRBJ1-1, is DVKVTQSSRYLVKRTGEKVFLECVQDMDHENMFWYRQDPGLGLRLIYFSYDVKMKEKGDIPEGYSVSREKKERFSLILESASTNQTSMYLCASSLYGQLNTEAFFGQGTRLTVV.

The chain is built from TRBV14 and TRBJ2-1; maybe TRBD2 (5 bases). Germline-derived CDR1 and CDR2 are SGHDN and FVKESK. CDR3 length equals 14 residues. The germline V and J ends were trimmed by 8 bases and 3 bases, with 14 bases remaining between them. CDR3 in amino acids: CASFLSGIYNEQFF. The CDR3, as DNA: TGTGCCAGCTTCCTAAGCGGCATCTACAATGAGCAGTTCTTC.

CDR3 region: CASSPTRYRANEQFF. CDR3 DNA: TGTGCCAGCAGCCCTACCCGTTACAGGGCCAATGAGCAGTTCTTC. The chain uses TRBV28 and TRBJ2-1; TRBD1 is a possible D gene (6 bases). Germline-derived CDR1 and CDR2 are MDHEN and SYDVKM. Trimming removed 6 bases at V and 6 bases at J, with 18 bases between. This CDR3 has 15 amino acids.

This clone was seen just once. The V call is TRBV19, the J call TRBJ2-5; D is ambiguous. Looked up from germline, CDR1 is LNHDA and CDR2 is SQIVND (reference sequence). The CDR3 is 11 residues long. Trimming took 8 bases from V and 5 from J, leaving 9 bases between them. The chain's CDR3 is CASGNGETQYF. In DNA form, the CDR3 reads TGTGCCAGTGGAAACGGGGAGACCCAGTACTTC.

This clone was seen once. J is TRBJ2-1 and V is TRBV28; 8 nucleotides match TRBD1. Germline CDR1 MDHEN, CDR2 SYDVKM. Unmatched junction bases numbered 10, after V lost 4 bases and J lost 8 bases. This CDR3 is built from 15 residues. This chain's CDR3 is CASSSAGQGAHEQFF. CDR3 bases: TGTGCCAGCAGTTCGGCGGGGCAGGGGGCACATGAGCAGTTCTTC. The variable domain in full, completed from reference TRBV28 and TRBJ2-1, reads DVKVTQSSRYLVKRTGEKVFLECVQDMDHENMFWYRQDPGLGLRLIYFSYDVKMKEKGDIPEGYSVSREKKERFSLILESASTNQTSMYLCASSSAGQGAHEQFFGPGTRLTVL.

The genes are TRBV19 and TRBJ1-5, with D perhaps matching TRBD1 (5 bases). The V end lost 3 bases, the J end lost 5 bases, and 8 bases lay between the germline ends. Per germline, CDR1 LNHDA and CDR2 SQIVND (reference sequence). The CDR3 sequence is 13 residues long. This CDR3 is CASSMARDQPQHF. For the CDR3, the DNA is TGTGCCAGTAGTATGGCCAGGGATCAGCCCCAGCATTTT.